Listed below are T cell receptor beta chains from one sample, sequenced in a study of control samples from healthy donors and cancer patients. Profiling relied on immunoSEQ multiplex PCR, and the TCRdb table lists in-frame clones only, not all of them. The repertoire holds roughly 120,000 clones, with 93% as singletons. Sequencing was carried out using PBMCs. Receptor source: a man aged 50 to 60 with head and neck cancer. Both conserved end residues are part of each CDR3. A D gene is named only where the DNA matches it firmly. Expanded clones are given a class, and other clones once, few, many or no size at all.

cdr3_length j_call v_call clone_size d_call cdr3_aa cdr3_nt
14 TRBJ1-5 TRBV28 . TRBD1 CASLNTGGNQPQHF TGTGCCAGCCTCAATACAGGGGGCAATCAGCCCCAGCATTTT
16 TRBJ2-1 TRBV24-1 . . CATSVPGRLSVDEQFF TGTGCCACCAGTGTCCCGGGACGTCTTTCGGTGGATGAGCAGTTCTTC
14 TRBJ2-1 TRBV28 few . CASSLAQVRNEQFF TGTGCCAGCAGTTTGGCACAGGTTCGAAATGAGCAGTTCTTC
15 TRBJ2-2 TRBV9 . TRBD2 CASSNIAGGSGELFF TGTGCCAGCAGTAACATAGCGGGGGGATCCGGGGAGCTGTTTTTT
16 TRBJ2-5 TRBV5-1 . TRBD1 CASSLPGTGETGTQYF TGCGCCAGCAGCTTACCCGGGACAGGCGAGACGGGGACCCAGTACTTC
15 TRBJ1-5 TRBV2 once . CASSAGQTSNQPQHF TGTGCCAGCAGTGCCGGACAGACTAGCAATCAGCCCCAGCATTTT
16 TRBJ1-5 TRBV19 few . CASSIYHGEIDQPQHF TGTGCCAGTAGTATATATCACGGAGAGATTGATCAGCCCCAGCATTTT
15 TRBJ2-3 TRBV14 . . CASSQTRGGGNTQYF TGTGCCAGCAGCCAGACACGGGGAGGTGGGAATACGCAGTATTTT
15 TRBJ2-1 TRBV9 . TRBD2 CASSVAGTSANEQFF TGTGCCAGCAGCGTAGCCGGGACTAGCGCAAATGAGCAGTTCTTC
14 TRBJ2-3 TRBV10-3 . . CAISDGDSTDTQYF TGTGCCATCAGTGATGGGGACAGCACAGATACGCAGTATTTT
16 TRBJ1-4 TRBV7-9 . . CASSLARMATNEKLFF TGTGCCAGCAGCTTGGCTAGGATGGCAACTAATGAAAAACTGTTTTTT
13 TRBJ1-5 TRBV28 few . CASSLDQEGAQHF TGTGCCAGCAGTTTGGACCAGGAGGGGGCCCAGCATTTT
15 TRBJ2-5 TRBV10-3 . . CAIGDPDSSLLAQYF TGTGCCATCGGGGATCCGGACAGTAGTTTATTGGCCCAGTACTTC
15 TRBJ1-1 TRBV27 . . CASLPWGAQNGEAFF TGTGCCAGCCTACCATGGGGGGCGCAGAATGGTGAAGCTTTCTTT
18 TRBJ1-4 TRBV3-1/TRBV3-2 . . CASSPTKGSQGSSEKLFF TGTGCCAGCAGCCCCACGAAGGGCTCGCAGGGGAGTTCTGAAAAACTGTTTTTT
14 TRBJ2-5 TRBV7-2 . . CASSLEPVSKTQYF TGTGCCAGCAGCTTAGAACCAGTTTCAAAGACCCAGTACTTC
16 TRBJ2-7 TRBV7-6 . TRBD1 CASSLEPGTGSGEQYF TGTGCCAGCAGCTTAGAGCCCGGGACAGGGTCGGGCGAGCAGTACTTC
15 TRBJ1-5 TRBV19 once TRBD1 CASNDRGFSNQPQHF TGTGCCAGTAATGACAGGGGGTTTAGCAATCAGCCCCAGCATTTT
14 TRBJ1-1 TRBV7-6 . . CASSSQRGTSVTFF TGTGCCAGCAGCTCACAACGGGGGACCTCCGTAACTTTCTTT
14 TRBJ1-6 TRBV5-5 . TRBD1 CASSFPGGDSPLHF TGTGCCAGCAGCTTCCCAGGGGGGGATTCACCCCTCCACTTT
14 TRBJ1-4 TRBV25-1 few . CASSGDTISEKLFF TGTGCCAGCAGTGGGGACACAATTTCGGAAAAACTGTTTTTT
15 TRBJ2-7 TRBV5-4 . TRBD1 CASSLGQGKTYEQYF TGTGCCAGCAGCTTAGGACAGGGAAAGACCTACGAGCAGTACTTC
15 TRBJ1-3 TRBV7-2 . TRBD1 CASRLGQIPGNTIYF TGTGCCAGCCGCCTGGGACAGATCCCTGGAAACACCATATATTTT
14 TRBJ2-7 TRBV5-4 . . CARRHRALSYEQYF TGTGCCAGAAGACACAGGGCCCTCTCCTACGAGCAGTACTTC
15 TRBJ1-2 TRBV10-2 . . CASSEAQGRNYGYTF TGCGCCAGCAGTGAGGCCCAAGGGAGAAACTATGGCTACACCTTC
16 TRBJ2-4 TRBV3-1/TRBV3-2 . . CASSSTGSVAKNIQYF TGTGCCAGCAGCTCGACAGGATCAGTAGCCAAAAACATTCAGTACTTC
15 TRBJ2-1 TRBV28 . . CASSPTRVVNNEQFF TGTGCCAGCAGTCCCACCCGTGTGGTCAACAATGAGCAGTTCTTC
15 TRBJ2-3 TRBV27 . TRBD1 CASSPRTGLTDTQYF TGTGCCAGCAGTCCTCGGACAGGGTTGACAGATACGCAGTATTTT
13 TRBJ1-1 TRBV27 . . CASSFQGNTEAFF TGTGCCAGCAGTTTTCAGGGGAACACTGAAGCTTTCTTT
17 TRBJ2-5 TRBV9 . TRBD2 CASRPGLANSGQETQYF TGTGCCAGCAGACCGGGACTAGCTAATTCGGGCCAAGAGACCCAGTACTTC
15 TRBJ1-1 TRBV5-1 . . CASSQQAGVGTEAFF TGCGCCAGCTCCCAGCAGGCAGGGGTGGGCACTGAAGCTTTCTTT
10 TRBJ1-2 TRBV2 . . CASNSRGYTF TGTGCCAGCAATTCAAGGGGCTACACCTTC
14 TRBJ1-2 TRBV13 . . CARRRGRGDYGYTF TGTGCCCGCCGCCGGGGGCGGGGGGACTATGGCTACACCTTC
17 TRBJ2-3 TRBV10-3 . . CAISGVAGSSVTDTQYF TGTGCCATCAGTGGAGTTGCGGGGAGCTCGGTGACAGATACGCAGTATTTT
19 TRBJ2-1 TRBV1 . . CTSSQGGGGLPKSYNEQFF TGCACCAGCAGCCAAGGGGGCGGGGGGCTCCCCAAATCATACAATGAGCAGTTCTTC
16 TRBJ1-3 TRBV7-3 . . CASSLTAASSGNTIYF TGTGCCAGCAGCTTAACGGCAGCCTCCTCTGGAAACACCATATATTTT